This T cell receptor (beta chain) was recorded in a study of blood T cell repertoires in COVID-19. Repertoires were generated with immunoSEQ multiplex PCR, while TCRdb's copy carries only in-frame clones and drops some. The profile shows 200,000 to 250,000 clones, 80% of them singletons. The CDR3 spans 16 residues. V shed 4 bases and J shed 3 bases, with 19 bases lying between them. CDR1 and CDR2 from the germline V gene are SGHKS and YYEKEE (reference sequence). What was sequenced was PBMCs or T cells enriched from blood (not recorded which). The chain is built from TRBV5-5 and TRBJ1-2; D remains ambiguous. The receptor comes from a man younger than 40 with acute COVID-19. The CDR3 protein is CASSGLGRVRYYGYTF. The DNA of the CDR3 is TGTGCCAGCAGCGGCCTTGGGAGGGTACGGTACTATGGCTACACCTTC.